The sequence of this T cell receptor (beta chain) was determined in a study of T-cell reconstitution after alpha-beta-depleted transplantation in children. Study-wide results and caveats: Surviving thymic progenitors and recipient T cells were the source of high TCRbeta diversity at day 60 in some patients.

In this sample, this clonotype turned up many times. Its matching antigen is unknown. Germline assignment: CDR1 DFQATT and CDR2 SNEGSKA (reference sequence). Trimming at V came to 7 bases and at J to 7 bases, leaving 6 bases not matched to a gene. The CDR3 runs 12 residues. Molecular barcoding with unique molecular identifiers was used for the TCRbeta library. TCRdb itself ran the PCR reads through MiXCR, one entry per CDR3 protein. Among hundreds of thousands of distinct CDR3 sequences listed, around 13% were seen once. The chain employs TRBV20-1 and TRBJ1-1, with 10 bases matching TRBD1. The source is a male patient younger than 18 who had a stem cell transplant for acute myeloid leukemia, so the T cells may come from the graft donor. The sample was PBMCs, mostly from graft donor cells, taken 360 days after TCRalphabeta/CD19-depleted stem cell transplant. Written as DNA, the CDR3 is TGCAGTGTCCTCCGGGACAGGGGTGAAGCTTTCTTT. It codes for CSVLRDRGEAFF.